Shown below are 31 T cell receptor beta chains from a single sample sequenced in a study of cytomegalovirus exposure and HLA in healthy donors. With 60 Vbeta and 13 Jbeta primers, the PCR was carried out. The method was immunoSEQ multiplex PCR; TCRdb's version includes in-frame clones alone and lacks a portion of them. The sample consists of roughly 170,000 clones, about 81% of them appearing once. Sequencing input: PBMCs. The receptors derive from a woman under 40 in good health and CMV-seronegative.

A note on this clone: Germline and junction disagree at one end, which may indicate a read error. The chain couples TRBV7-9 to TRBJ2-5; 9 bases align to TRBD1. Germline loops: CDR1 SEHNR, CDR2 FQNEAQ (reference sequence). The CDR3 has 16 amino acids. CDR3 sequence (DNA): TGTTCCAGCAGCCCCGTCGGCACAGGGGGCGGTGAGACCCAGTACTTC. Its protein product is CSSSPVGTGGGETQYF.

V and J are TRBV6-6 and TRBJ1-3, with D perhaps TRBD1 (6 bases). The germline V and J ends were trimmed by 5 bases and 2 bases, with 13 bases remaining between them. CDR3 length: 15 residues. In germline, CDR1 is MNHNY, CDR2 SVGAGI (reference sequence). CDR3 loop: CASSTGQLAGNTIYF. CDR3 sequence (DNA): TGTGCCAGCAGTACCGGACAGTTAGCTGGAAACACCATATATTTT.

The chain combines TRBV9 with TRBJ2-2; 12 bases match TRBD2. The trim removed 2 bases at V and 8 bases at J, leaving 4 bases unmatched. The CDR3 spans 15 residues. The germline V gene encodes CDR1 SGDLS and CDR2 YYNGEE. CDR3 sequence (DNA): TGTGCCAGCAGCGTGCGACTAGCGGGGGCTGGGGAGCTGTTTTTT. Translating gives CASSVRLAGAGELFF.

The chain joins TRBV10-2 to TRBJ2-7; maybe TRBD1 (5 bases). This CDR3 has 14 residues. The germline V gene has CDR1 WSHSY and CDR2 SAAADI. Between the trimmed V and J ends, which lost 8 bases and 2 bases, there was a span of 16 bases. The CDR3 DNA sequence: TGCGCCAGCGGACCCCAGGGCCCAACCTACGAGCAGTACTTC. This codes for CASGPQGPTYEQYF.

On this clone itself: The sample holds other DNA sequences that translate to the same CDR3. V is TRBV19 and J is TRBJ1-5; 8 bases fit TRBD1. Germline V CDR1 and CDR2: LNHDA, SQIVND (reference sequence). The CDR3 runs to 14 residues. The J segment lost 7 bases and the V segment lost 2 bases, leaving 4 bases of the junction unmatched. CDR3 sequence reads: CASSIQGAGQPQHF. For the CDR3, the DNA is TGTGCCAGTAGTATACAGGGGGCGGGACAGCCCCAGCATTTT.

The V call is TRBV11-2, the J call TRBJ1-4, with TRBD1 identical over 9 bases. The CDR3 length is 13 residues. V was pared by 3 bases and J by 13 bases, with 6 bases of the junction left unmatched. CDR1 is SGHAT, CDR2 FQNNGV, per germline. The CDR3 sequence: CASSLTGQGLLFF. CDR3 nucleotides: TGTGCCAGCAGCTTGACCGGACAGGGGTTACTGTTTTTT.

This sequence joins TRBV21-1 and TRBJ1-5. TRBV21-1 is a pseudogene segment. This CDR3 has 16 residues. The CDR3 here is CASNKEGGWGNQPQHF. CDR3 coding DNA: TGTGCCAGCAACAAAGAGGGAGGTTGGGGCAATCAGCCCCAGCATTTT.

As regards this clone: The junction departs from the called germline gene at one end, perhaps through a read error. This chain links TRBV11-2 with TRBJ2-6; the D gene is possibly TRBD2 (6 bases). The germline gives CDR1 SGHAT, CDR2 FQNNGV. This CDR3 has 17 amino acids. The CDR3 bases are TGTGCCAGCAGCTTAGTCCTAGCGAACTCTGGGGCCAACGGCCTGACTTTC. Encoded protein: CASSLVLANSGANGLTF.

V is TRBV28 and J is TRBJ1-5; 10 nucleotides match TRBD1. Germline trimming cut 5 bases from V and 5 bases from J; bases unmatched to any gene: 6. Germline CDR1 is MDHEN and CDR2 is SYDVKM. The CDR3 sequence is 15 residues long. CDR3 region: CASSPRQGAHQPQHF. The CDR3 DNA reads TGTGCCAGCAGTCCCCGACAGGGGGCGCATCAGCCCCAGCATTTT. The full variable domain, with the rest looked up from reference TRBV28 and TRBJ1-5, is DVKVTQSSRYLVKRTGEKVFLECVQDMDHENMFWYRQDPGLGLRLIYFSYDVKMKEKGDIPEGYSVSREKKERFSLILESASTNQTSMYLCASSPRQGAHQPQHFGDGTRLSIL.

This chain joins TRBV11-2 and TRBJ1-4; 9 positions agree with TRBD1. Unmatched junction bases numbered 9, after V lost 5 bases and J lost 8 bases. Germline-derived CDR1 and CDR2 are SGHAT and FQNNGV. The length of the CDR3 is 15 residues. The CDR3 spells CASSPRTGAYEKLFF. DNA for the CDR3: TGTGCCAGCAGCCCGAGGACAGGGGCATACGAAAAACTGTTTTTT.

The CDR3 spells CASSGEVDRGNQGNTIYF. The CDR3, as DNA: TGTGCCAGCAGCGGGGAAGTAGACAGGGGTAATCAAGGAAACACCATATATTTT. V usage is TRBV9 and J usage is TRBJ1-3; TRBD1 matches 8 bases. CDR3 length: 18 amino acids. The trim removed 3 bases at V and 4 bases at J, leaving 15 bases unmatched. Germline-derived CDR1 and CDR2 are SGDLS and YYNGEE.

This chain links TRBV7-2 with TRBJ2-6; perhaps TRBD2 as D (6 bases). Germline CDR1 reads SGHTA; CDR2 reads FQGNSA. The CDR3 is 22 amino acids. V shed 0 bases and J shed 5 bases, with 29 bases lying between them. The CDR3 nucleotides are TGTGCCAGCAGCTTAGCTTTTCGGTGGCGGGGTCCCGATTTTCTAAGGGCCAACGTCCTGACTTTC. Protein product: CASSLAFRWRGPDFLRANVLTF.

Comment on this clone: This sample also contains other DNA sequences that code for the same CDR3. The V and J genes are TRBV19 and TRBJ2-7; TRBD2 matches 11 bases. The trim removed 5 bases at V and 3 bases at J, leaving 9 bases unmatched. The CDR3 spans 16 residues. Germline lookup yields CDR1 LNHDA and CDR2 SQIVND (reference sequence). The CDR3 nucleotides read TGTGCCAGTAGTGCCCTAGCGGGAGGTGAGGGCTACGAGCAGTACTTC. This encodes CASSALAGGEGYEQYF.

The chain employs TRBV7-9 and TRBJ2-4, with 8 bases fitting TRBD2. The CDR3 sequence is 15 residues long. Germline V lookup: CDR1 SEHNR, CDR2 FQNEAQ (reference sequence). V trimming: 1 base; J trimming: 9 bases; junction bases outside the gene matches: 8. The CDR3 nucleotides read TGTGCCAGCAGCTTAGAGGCCGGGAGGGCCGCCATTCAGTACTTC. This sequence encodes CASSLEAGRAAIQYF.

With regard to this clone: An end of the junction does not agree with germline; a read error may underlie this. This sequence joins TRBV5-1 and TRBJ2-3, with TRBD1 matching 11 bases. CDR3 length equals 15 residues. Germline assignment: CDR1 SGHRS and CDR2 YFSETQ. As DNA, the CDR3 is TGCGGCAGCAGCTTGGGGGACAGGGGGTCAGATACGCAGTATTTT. It translates to CGSSLGDRGSDTQYF.

V is TRBV19 and J is TRBJ1-2; D is unclear. The V end lost 3 bases, the J end lost 7 bases, and 9 bases lay between the germline ends. CDR1 is LNHDA, CDR2 SQIVND, per germline (reference sequence). This CDR3 is built from 12 residues. CDR3 sequence: CASSMEGRGYTF. The CDR3 DNA reads TGTGCCAGTAGTATGGAGGGCCGTGGCTACACCTTC.

The chain joins TRBV7-6 to TRBJ2-7; 11 bases agree with TRBD1. CDR1 SGHVS and CDR2 FNYEAQ come from the germline V gene. V dropped 1 base and J dropped 4; count of bases not matched to a gene: 9. CDR3 length equals 17 residues. The CDR3, as DNA: TGTGCCAGCAGCTTAGTAGCCCCGGGACAGGGGGTTTACGAGCAGTACTTC. Its protein product is CASSLVAPGQGVYEQYF.

The chain links TRBV6-6 to TRBJ1-1, with a tentative D call TRBD1 (6 bases). The CDR3 runs 14 residues. Germline-derived CDR1 and CDR2 are MNHNY and SVGAGI (reference sequence). V was pared by 9 bases and J by 7 bases, with 21 bases between. The CDR3 protein is CASMISTGRLEAFF. CDR3 coding DNA: TGTGCCAGTATGATATCGACAGGCCGACTTGAAGCTTTCTTT.

The chain recombines TRBV10-3 with TRBJ2-1, with 12 positions matching TRBD2. The germline gives CDR1 ENHRY, CDR2 SYGVKD. CDR3 length: 18 residues. Germline trimming cut 4 bases from V and 8 bases from J; bases unmatched to any gene: 15. In nucleotides, the CDR3 is TGTGCCATCAGTGCCAGACTAGCGGGAGATGCGGGGTACGATGAGCAGTTCTTC. Encoded protein: CAISARLAGDAGYDEQFF.

The chain combines TRBV10-2 with TRBJ2-5, with 14 bases identical to TRBD2. Trimming cost V 6 bases and J 6 bases; bases outside gene matches: 6. CDR1 is WSHSY, CDR2 SAAADI, per germline. This CDR3 is 15 amino acids long. CDR3 sequence reads: CASRGGTSGSQTQYF. DNA for the CDR3: TGCGCCAGCAGGGGGGGGACTAGCGGGAGCCAGACCCAGTACTTC.

This chain joins TRBV19 and TRBJ1-1, with 7 bases matching TRBD1. CDR3 length: 17 amino acids. V was pared by 5 bases and J by 5 bases, with 17 bases of the junction left unmatched. Germline loops: CDR1 LNHDA, CDR2 SQIVND (reference sequence). The CDR3 here is CASSPRTGNLITTEAFF. In DNA form, the CDR3 reads TGTGCCAGTAGTCCCCGGACAGGAAACCTTATCACGACTGAAGCTTTCTTT.

V and J are TRBV5-8 and TRBJ2-7, with 7 bases matching TRBD1. Germline V gene data show CDR1 as SGHTS and CDR2 as YDEGEE. Unmatched junction bases numbered 8, after V lost 3 bases and J lost 5 bases. The CDR3 is 14 amino acids. CDR3 loop: CASSSGTAGNEQYF. The CDR3 DNA is TGTGCCAGCAGCTCGGGGACAGCCGGCAACGAGCAGTACTTC.

The chain carries TRBV4-2 and TRBJ2-1; 8 bases agree with TRBD1. Germline CDR1 and CDR2: LGHNA and YNFKEQ. V dropped 3 bases and J dropped 9; count of bases not matched to a gene: 10. The CDR3 consists of 15 residues. The CDR3 loop is CASSQTGAWAGEQFF. Written as DNA, the CDR3 is TGTGCCAGCAGCCAGACAGGGGCTTGGGCTGGTGAGCAGTTCTTC.

The chain recombines TRBV5-1 with TRBJ2-7; possible D gene TRBD2, 6 bases. From germline, CDR1 is SGHRS and CDR2 YFSETQ. This CDR3 spans 15 amino acids. Trimming removed 3 bases at V and 1 base at J, with 14 bases between. The CDR3: CASSYSGGASYEQYF. CDR3 nucleotides: TGCGCCAGCAGCTACAGCGGAGGGGCGTCCTACGAGCAGTACTTC.

The V and J genes are TRBV5-1 and TRBJ2-2; no firm D call. V dropped 1 base and J dropped 0 bases, with 7 bases sitting between them. The CDR3 is made up of 15 amino acids. The V gene's germline CDR1 is SGHRS and CDR2 YFSETQ. The CDR3 nucleotides read TGCGCCAGCAGCTTGTCCGTAGCGAACACCGGGGAGCTGTTTTTT. Protein: CASSLSVANTGELFF. Full variable domain (outside the CDR3, taken from reference TRBV5-1 and TRBJ2-2): KAGVTQTPRYLIKTRGQQVTLSCSPISGHRSVSWYQQTPGQGLQFLFEYFSETQRNKGNFPGRFSGRQFSNSRSEMNVSTLELGDSALYLCASSLSVANTGELFFGEGSRLTVL.

This chain links TRBV19 with TRBJ2-1, with D maybe TRBD2 (6 bases). Germline CDR1 reads LNHDA; CDR2 reads SQIVND (reference sequence). V was clipped by 3 bases and J by 9 bases, with 15 bases between them. The CDR3 contains 14 residues. The CDR3 region has the DNA TGTGCCAGTAGTATTCGTGTCGGGAGCGGTGAGCAGTTCTTC. It is translated as CASSIRVGSGEQFF.

The chain has TRBV4-1 and TRBJ2-3, with D perhaps matching TRBD1 (5 bases). In germline, CDR1 is MGHRA, CDR2 YSYEKL. V was pared by 3 bases and J by 1 base, with 8 bases between. The length of the CDR3 is 14 residues. The CDR3 here is CASSQGLRTDTQYF. The DNA of the CDR3 is TGCGCCAGCAGCCAGGGGCTCCGCACAGATACGCAGTATTTT.

The chain couples TRBV6-6 to TRBJ2-7; D possibly corresponds to TRBD1 (5 bases). This CDR3 has 13 residues. From germline, CDR1 is MNHNY and CDR2 SVGAGI (reference sequence). V dropped 3 bases and J dropped 7 bases, with 13 bases sitting between them. The CDR3 DNA sequence: TGTGCCAGCAGTTATATCAGGGCTCGAGAGCAGTACTTC. It specifies CASSYIRAREQYF.

In its sample, this clone was seen a few times. The CDR3 sequence is CASSHHTFSGRVNTEAFF. The CDR3 DNA sequence: TGCGCCAGCAGCCATCACACTTTTTCGGGCAGGGTGAACACTGAAGCTTTCTTT. The chain uses TRBV4-1 and TRBJ1-1, with D perhaps matching TRBD1 (5 bases). The CDR3 contains 18 residues. Germline values: CDR1 MGHRA, CDR2 YSYEKL. The ends were cut back, 3 bases at V and 0 bases at J, with 20 bases in the middle.

The chain couples TRBV7-8 to TRBJ2-7, with D unclear. Trimming removed 9 bases from V and 3 bases from J, with 9 bases in between. There are 11 residues in the CDR3. Germline CDR1 and CDR2: SGHVS and FQNEAQ. The CDR3 reads CASISGYEQYF. CDR3 DNA: TGTGCCAGTATTTCGGGCTACGAGCAGTACTTC.

The chain links TRBV7-9 to TRBJ2-3; 8 positions match TRBD1. With V trimmed by 5 bases and J by 6 bases, 7 bases remained unmatched. This CDR3 is built from 14 residues. Germline CDR1 is SEHNR and CDR2 is FQNEAQ (reference sequence). In DNA form, the CDR3 reads TGTGCCAGCAGCCCATCGGACAGGGAGGATACGCAGTATTTT. It specifies CASSPSDREDTQYF.